This T cell receptor beta chain was recovered during a study of blood T cell repertoires in COVID-19. Study in general: COVID-19 samples, acute and convalescent, were from the United States, Italy and Spain. T cells, B-cell-depleted T cells, or PBMCs provided the cDNA or gDNA that served as material.

Profiled with immunoSEQ multiplex PCR; TCRdb holds only in-frame clones, not every one. The sample holds under 350,000 clones; under 90% are singletons and the top ten take approximately 1.8%. Seattle patient enrollment occurred during active infection, with longitudinal follow-up thereafter. The sample holds one count of this clone. Germline CDR1 is MNHEY and CDR2 is SVGAGI. The CDR3 contains 15 residues. With 6 bases clipped from V and 0 bases from J, the junction kept 5 bases outside the gene matches. Material: peripheral blood. The chain is built from TRBV6-5 and TRBJ2-1, with TRBD2 matching 7 bases. The receptor's source is a woman aged 30 to 39 with COVID-19, enrolled during active disease. The CDR3, as DNA: TGTGCCAGCAGATCGGGGGGAGGCTCCTACAATGAGCAGTTCTTC. Translated: CASRSGGGSYNEQFF.